This T cell receptor beta chain is drawn from a study of T cell changes during pregnancy in multiple sclerosis (dated by TCRdb to the late 2010s). At the level of the whole study: The study examined how the T cell repertoire changed over the course of pregnancy in women with multiple sclerosis.

CDR1 and CDR2 were assigned from the germline V gene (reference sequence) as LNHDA and SQIVND. A distance of 15 bases separates the germline ends of V and J, which lose 5 bases and 2 bases respectively. The CDR3 goes from the cysteine to the phenylalanine over 15 residues. The CDR3 DNA has 45 bases and is translated from base 1. In this sample, this clone turned up once. Its antigen is still unknown. Base qualities are missing; no much larger clone stands one base away. Library preparation used the immunoSEQ multiplex PCR assay. In its TCRdb copy, this immuneACCESS table keeps in-frame sequences only and misses some clones. Where compared with another copy, unresolved V genes explain less than half of these, and the others have no known cause. The table for this sample lists some 70,000 clones; 90% to 95% of them were counted only once. 1.1% to 1.5% of the sample lies in the top ten.

The sample here was peripheral blood, taken in the second trimester of pregnancy. The V and J segments used are TRBV19 and TRBJ2-5, and perhaps TRBD1 as D gene, on 6 matching bases. The sequence derives from a female donor in good health, enrolled as a control in a pregnancy study. The CDR3 protein: CASSDLQGPQETQYF. The DNA sequence is given as TGTGCCAGTAGTGACTTACAGGGCCCTCAAGAGACCCAGTACTTC.